Listed below are T cell receptor beta chains from one sample, sequenced in a study of cytomegalovirus exposure and HLA in healthy donors. Profiled with immunoSEQ multiplex PCR; TCRdb holds only in-frame clones, not every one. The sample includes 200,000 to 250,000 clones, more than 70% of them seen just once. Sequencing was performed on PBMCs. The receptor set was obtained from a human donor in good health. The CDR3 runs from the conserved cysteine through the conserved F or W. Each record gives: J gene, D gene, CDR3 length, V gene, clone size, CDR3 protein, CDR3 DNA. D genes are given only for firm matches. Not every row has a clone size; where given, it reads once, few, many or a size class.

TRBJ2-3	.	14	TRBV5-1	.	CASRPQPSTDTQYF	TGCGCCAGCAGGCCACAGCCTAGCACAGATACGCAGTATTTT
TRBJ1-5	TRBD1	15	TRBV28	.	CASSLISGGNQPQHF	TGTGCCAGCAGTTTAATTTCAGGGGGAAATCAGCCCCAGCATTTT
TRBJ2-5	TRBD2	16	TRBV10-1	.	CASSDGLAGLQETQYF	TGCGCCAGCAGTGACGGCCTAGCGGGCCTACAAGAGACCCAGTACTTC
TRBJ2-7	TRBD1	14	TRBV5-1	.	CASSSRTGSYEQYF	TGCGCCAGCAGCTCACGGACAGGCTCCTACGAGCAGTACTTC
TRBJ2-1	TRBD1	16	TRBV5-1	.	CASSLGTVASYNEQFF	TGCGCCAGCAGCTTAGGGACAGTGGCGTCCTACAATGAGCAGTTCTTC
TRBJ2-1	TRBD2	14	TRBV7-6	.	CASSFGTSGDEQFF	TGTGCCAGCAGCTTCGGGACTAGCGGGGATGAGCAGTTCTTC
TRBJ2-7	.	14	TRBV4-3	.	CASSQDTAPYEQYF	TGCGCCAGCAGCCAAGACACAGCCCCCTACGAGCAGTACTTC
TRBJ2-7	TRBD1	14	TRBV7-9	.	CASSGLGQAYEQYF	TGTGCCAGCAGCGGCCTCGGACAGGCCTACGAGCAGTACTTC
TRBJ1-1	TRBD1	15	TRBV18	once	CASSPPGQLNTEAFF	TGTGCCAGCTCTCCCCCGGGACAGCTTAACACTGAAGCTTTCTTT
TRBJ2-1	.	13	TRBV6-1	.	CASSQDGNNEQFF	TGTGCCAGCAGTCAGGACGGGAACAATGAGCAGTTCTTC
TRBJ2-5	.	13	TRBV29-1	once	CSVATRPGETQYF	TGCAGCGTAGCGACCAGACCGGGGGAGACCCAGTACTTC
TRBJ1-4	.	16	TRBV10-3	once	CAISEARSAANEKLFF	TGTGCCATCAGTGAGGCCAGGTCGGCAGCTAATGAAAAACTGTTTTTT
TRBJ2-7	TRBD1	15	TRBV6-5	.	CASGKGGTGSYEQYF	TGTGCCAGCGGAAAAGGCGGGACAGGGTCCTACGAGCAGTACTTC
TRBJ2-3	TRBD2	17	TRBV7-3	.	CASSLTAALGGRDTQYF	TGTGCCAGCAGCTTAACCGCTGCGTTGGGCGGGAGGGATACGCAGTATTTT
TRBJ2-7	TRBD2	15	TRBV4-1	once	CASSQGAAGGGEQYF	TGCGCCAGCAGCCAAGGGGCAGCGGGAGGTGGGGAGCAGTACTTC
TRBJ2-7	.	11	TRBV11-2	.	CASSAGPSEYF	TGTGCCAGCAGCGCGGGACCTTCAGAGTACTTC
TRBJ1-1	.	15	TRBV5-4	.	CASRLALSGNTEAFF	TGTGCCAGCAGATTGGCGCTCAGCGGGAACACTGAAGCTTTCTTT
TRBJ2-6	.	14	TRBV9	.	CASSGESGANVLTF	TGTGCCAGCAGCGGGGAGTCTGGGGCCAACGTCCTGACTTTC
TRBJ2-1	TRBD2	15	TRBV2	.	CASSDPGLAGHEQFF	TGTGCCAGCAGTGACCCCGGGCTAGCGGGACATGAGCAGTTCTTC
TRBJ2-5	.	17	TRBV12-1	.	CASSPIFRTERTETQYF	TGTGCCAGCAGCCCAATCTTTCGGACTGAGCGCACGGAGACCCAGTACTTC
TRBJ1-5	.	14	TRBV12-5	.	CASGLVGGFQPQHF	TGTGCTAGTGGTTTGGTGGGAGGGTTTCAGCCCCAGCATTTT
TRBJ1-2	TRBD1	13	TRBV30	.	CAWSGQGSGGYTF	TGTGCCTGGAGTGGACAGGGATCAGGTGGCTACACCTTC
TRBJ2-3	.	15	TRBV1	.	CTSTLVSGRADTQYF	TGCACCAGCACCCTAGTGAGCGGGAGGGCAGATACGCAGTATTTT
TRBJ2-7	TRBD2	15	TRBV11-3	.	CASSPSSGPSYEQYF	TGTGCCAGCAGCCCATCTAGCGGGCCCTCCTACGAGCAGTACTTC
TRBJ2-7	.	15	TRBV4-1	once	CASSQEFSLSLEQYF	TGCGCCAGCAGCCAAGAGTTTTCCTTATCCTTAGAACAGTACTTC
TRBJ2-1	TRBD2	17	TRBV7-3	.	CASSPPPPLAGVNEQFF	TGTGCCAGCAGCCCACCCCCCCCTCTAGCGGGAGTAAATGAGCAGTTCTTC
TRBJ1-6	.	16	TRBV10-3	.	CAISAEGAVMNSPLHF	TGTGCCATCAGTGCTGAGGGCGCGGTTATGAATTCACCCCTCCACTTT
TRBJ2-2	TRBD2	14	TRBV29-1	.	CSARLAGGTGELFF	TGCAGCGCCCGACTAGCGGGAGGGACCGGGGAGCTGTTTTTT
TRBJ2-7	.	15	TRBV4-1	.	CASSQVGLAFDEQYF	TGCGCCAGCAGCCAAGTAGGGCTAGCGTTCGACGAGCAGTACTTC
TRBJ1-1	.	14	TRBV10-3	.	CAISKGHMATEAFF	TGTGCCATCAGTAAGGGACATATGGCCACTGAAGCTTTCTTT
TRBJ2-5	TRBD2	15	TRBV15	once	CATSRDTSGIETQYF	TGTGCCACCAGCAGAGATACTAGCGGGATAGAGACCCAGTACTTC
TRBJ2-7	TRBD2	18	TRBV5-6	.	CASSPALWKGGEIYEQYF	TGTGCCAGCAGCCCGGCCCTTTGGAAGGGAGGGGAAATCTACGAGCAGTACTTC
TRBJ2-1	TRBD2	14	TRBV18	.	CASSRTSGNNEQFF	TGTGCCAGCTCACGGACTAGCGGAAACAATGAGCAGTTCTTC
TRBJ1-1	.	14	TRBV4-1	few	CASSQAQVKTEAFF	TGCGCCAGCAGCCAAGCTCAGGTAAAGACTGAAGCTTTCTTT
TRBJ2-5	.	14	TRBV7-8	.	CASSRERQVETQYF	TGTGCCAGCAGCCGTGAACGACAGGTAGAGACCCAGTACTTC
TRBJ2-1	.	14	TRBV27	.	CASSSWTAYNEQFF	TGTGCCAGCAGTTCCTGGACAGCTTACAATGAGCAGTTCTTC
TRBJ2-7	TRBD1	13	TRBV5-4	.	CASSSRDSYEQYF	TGTGCCAGCAGCTCCCGGGACAGCTACGAGCAGTACTTC
TRBJ1-5	.	13	TRBV6-1	.	CASSDSSYQPQHF	TGTGCCAGCAGTGATAGCAGTTATCAGCCCCAGCATTTT
TRBJ1-4	TRBD1	15	TRBV7-9	.	CASSLQGGGNEKLFF	TGTGCCAGCAGCTTGCAGGGGGGCGGTAATGAAAAACTGTTTTTT
TRBJ2-5	.	15	TRBV18	.	CASSTLEQYGETQYF	TGTGCCAGCTCAACACTCGAACAATATGGAGAGACCCAGTACTTC
TRBJ2-7	TRBD2	16	TRBV19	.	CASSITGTSGSYEQYF	TGTGCCAGTAGTATCACCGGGACTAGCGGTTCCTACGAGCAGTACTTC
TRBJ2-6	.	14	TRBV5-6	.	CASGRDAGANVLTF	TGTGCCAGCGGCAGGGATGCTGGGGCCAACGTCCTGACTTTC
TRBJ1-5	.	15	TRBV7-6	.	CASSLEGGVSQPQHF	TGTGCCAGCAGCTTAGAAGGCGGGGTAAGCCAGCCCCAGCATTTT
TRBJ1-1	TRBD1	15	TRBV19	.	CASSIRQGADTEAFF	TGTGCCAGTAGTATCCGACAGGGGGCGGACACTGAAGCTTTCTTT
TRBJ2-5	TRBD2	15	TRBV7-7	.	CASSWGTSGQETQYF	TGTGCTAGCAGCTGGGGGACTAGCGGTCAAGAGACCCAGTACTTC
TRBJ2-3	TRBD2	16	TRBV4-3	.	CASSQTGTSIADTQYF	TGCGCCAGCAGCCAGACCGGGACTAGTATAGCAGATACGCAGTATTTT
TRBJ2-5	TRBD2	15	TRBV7-2	few	CASSLEISGSETQYF	TGTGCCAGCAGCTTAGAAATTAGCGGGAGTGAGACCCAGTACTTC
TRBJ2-2	TRBD1	19	TRBV5-4	once	CASSLASTGVRANTGELFF	TGTGCCAGCAGCTTGGCCTCAACAGGGGTCAGGGCGAACACCGGGGAGCTGTTTTTT
TRBJ2-2	.	15	TRBV30	.	CAWRRGGSNTGELFF	TGTGCCTGGAGAAGGGGGGGATCGAACACCGGGGAGCTGTTTTTT
TRBJ1-1	TRBD1	16	TRBV7-3	.	CASSLMGQGMNTEAFF	TGTGCCAGCAGCCTAATGGGACAGGGAATGAACACTGAAGCTTTCTTT
TRBJ2-7	TRBD2	15	TRBV6-5	.	CASRPRAGGNYEQYF	TGTGCCAGCAGACCGCGGGCCGGGGGGAATTACGAGCAGTACTTC
TRBJ1-5	TRBD1	14	TRBV4-1	few	CASSHTGGGQPQHF	TGCGCCAGCAGCCACACAGGGGGAGGTCAGCCCCAGCATTTT
TRBJ2-3	TRBD1	14	TRBV4-1	.	CASSQTGVLDTQYF	TGCGCCAGCAGCCAAACAGGGGTGTTGGATACGCAGTATTTT
TRBJ2-5	TRBD2	14	TRBV15	.	CATSRVRGGETQYF	TGTGCCACCAGCAGAGTAAGGGGAGGGGAGACCCAGTACTTC
TRBJ2-3	.	17	TRBV25-1	.	CASSGLALLGGFDTQYF	TGTGCCAGCAGTGGGCTTGCTCTACTAGGGGGATTTGATACGCAGTATTTT